Below are 30 T cell receptor beta chains sequenced from a single sample in a study of OX40 agonist ivuxolimab in advanced cancers. Method: immunoSEQ multiplex PCR; TCRdb's copy keeps in-frame clones and lacks some. The sample includes about 37,000 clones, more than 85% of them seen just once. This specimen consisted of CD4+ or CD8+ T cells sorted from blood, obtained in a trial of the OX40 agonist ivuxolimab. The receptors stem from an adult with an advanced solid tumor such as melanoma, head and neck, liver or kidney cancer.

The chain combines TRBV6-1 with TRBJ1-1; 7 bases are shared with TRBD1. The CDR3 extends over 14 amino acids. V lost 6 bases, J lost 7 bases, and 11 bases stayed unmatched. CDR1 MNHNS and CDR2 SASEGT come from the germline V gene. CDR3 sequence reads: CASSLRDSRDEAFF. In DNA, the CDR3 is TGTGCCAGCAGCCTGAGGGACAGCCGTGATGAAGCTTTCTTT.

The CDR3 nucleotides read TGTGCCAGCAGCTTGACCGGGACAGATTTTAACTATGGCTACACCTTC. It translates to CASSLTGTDFNYGYTF. The gene calls are TRBV5-8 and TRBJ1-2; 7 bases match TRBD1. CDR1 and CDR2 from the germline V gene are SGHTS and YDEGEE. This CDR3 spans 16 amino acids. V dropped 1 base and J dropped 1; count of bases not matched to a gene: 7.

The V and J genes are TRBV2 and TRBJ2-5; the D is unclear. The ends were cut back, 5 bases at V and 5 bases at J, with 12 bases in the middle. Per the germline V gene, CDR1 is SNHLY and CDR2 is FYNNEI. This CDR3 region has 13 residues. CDR3 sequence reads: CASSRTVWETQYF. The DNA of the CDR3 is TGTGCCAGCAGTCGAACCGTTTGGGAGACCCAGTACTTC.

The genes are TRBV14 and TRBJ1-1, with D perhaps TRBD1 (6 bases). The V end lost 4 bases, the J end lost 0 bases, and 9 bases lay between the germline ends. CDR1 and CDR2 from the germline V gene are SGHDN and FVKESK. This CDR3 spans 14 amino acids. Here the CDR3 reads CASSPRTVNTEAFF. The CDR3 nucleotides read TGTGCCAGCAGCCCTCGGACAGTGAACACTGAAGCTTTCTTT.

The genes are TRBV5-5 and TRBJ1-1; D remains unclear. From germline, CDR1 is SGHKS and CDR2 YYEKEE (reference sequence). This CDR3 spans 14 amino acids. The V end lost 6 bases, the J end lost 3 bases, and 15 bases lay between the germline ends. The CDR3 DNA follows: TGTGCCAGCACCATGACCTGGGGATACACTGAAGCTTTCTTT. Protein: CASTMTWGYTEAFF.

The chain employs TRBV10-3 and TRBJ2-7, with unresolved D. Germline values: CDR1 ENHRY, CDR2 SYGVKD. This CDR3 is 15 amino acids long. With 0 bases removed from V and 6 bases from J, the gap between germline ends came to 15 bases. The CDR3 protein is CAISESIVAAGEQYF. CDR3 DNA: TGTGCCATCAGTGAGTCTATCGTGGCAGCTGGCGAGCAGTACTTC.

The genes are TRBV5-1 and TRBJ2-3, with TRBD2 matching over 8 bases. CDR1 is SGHRS and CDR2 is YFSETQ in the germline V gene. The CDR3 is 16 amino acids. V lost 0 bases to trimming and J lost 4 bases; unmatched junction nucleotides: 7. CDR3 sequence reads: CASSLALSGNADTQYF. CDR3 in DNA: TGCGCCAGCAGCTTGGCCCTTAGCGGGAACGCAGATACGCAGTATTTT.

This sequence joins TRBV27 and TRBJ2-7; the D gene could be TRBD1 or TRBD2 (6 bases each). Trimming stripped 8 bases from V and 0 bases from J, with 14 bases between. Germline V gene data show CDR1 as MNHEY and CDR2 as SMNVEV (reference sequence). The CDR3 has 14 residues. CDR3 amino acids: CASGMRGDSYEQYF. In DNA, the CDR3 is TGTGCCAGCGGAATGAGGGGGGACTCCTACGAGCAGTACTTC.

The V and J genes are TRBV6-1 and TRBJ2-1, with D perhaps TRBD2 (6 bases). The CDR3 extends over 16 amino acids. Germline loops: CDR1 MNHNS, CDR2 SASEGT. The V and J ends lost 0 bases and 5 bases respectively, with 14 bases between them. The chain's CDR3 is CASSEALSGGNNEQFF. The CDR3 coding sequence is TGTGCCAGCAGTGAAGCTTTGAGTGGGGGGAACAATGAGCAGTTCTTC.

This clone occurred once. The chain joins TRBV5-5 to TRBJ2-7; 7 bases agree with TRBD2. This CDR3 region has 13 residues. The junction had 7 bases not matched to a gene; V was cut back by 4 bases and J by 6 bases. Germline CDR1 is SGHKS and CDR2 is YYEKEE (reference sequence). The chain's CDR3 is CASSVWGGAEQYF. The CDR3 DNA follows: TGTGCCAGCAGCGTATGGGGGGGAGCCGAGCAGTACTTC.

The V and J genes are TRBV25-1 and TRBJ1-1, with unresolved D. This CDR3 contains 15 residues. Trimming shortened V by 3 bases and J by 0 bases, and 11 bases separated the two germline ends. Per the germline V gene, CDR1 is MGHDK and CDR2 is SYGVNS. The CDR3 DNA sequence: TGTGCCAGCAGTGATGTGACGGACCTGAACACTGAAGCTTTCTTT. Protein product: CASSDVTDLNTEAFF. The variable domain in full, with the rest retrieved from reference TRBV25-1 and TRBJ1-1, is EADIYQTPRYLVIGTGKKITLECSQTMGHDKMYWYQQDPGMELHLIHYSYGVNSTEKGDLSSESTVSRIRTEHFPLTLESARPSHTSQYLCASSDVTDLNTEAFFGQGTRLTVV.

The chain uses TRBV6-5 and TRBJ1-3; no clear D. The CDR3 runs 14 residues. The V end lost 6 bases, the J end lost 0 bases, and 9 bases lay between the germline ends. Germline loops: CDR1 MNHEY, CDR2 SVGAGI. Written as DNA, the CDR3 is TGTGCCAGCAGCCCACCTGGCTCTGGAAACACCATATATTTT. It codes for CASSPPGSGNTIYF.

The J gene is TRBJ1-6, the V gene TRBV7-2; D remains ambiguous. Trimming took off 5 bases at V and 7 bases at J, with 12 bases between the two ends. This CDR3 spans 14 amino acids. The germline V gene encodes CDR1 SGHTA and CDR2 FQGNSA. The CDR3 loop reads CASSLGVDNSPLHF. CDR3 nucleotides: TGTGCCAGCAGCCTGGGCGTCGACAATTCACCCCTCCACTTT.

This chain uses TRBV4-3 with TRBJ2-4; possibly TRBD2 for D (6 bases). Germline V gene lookup returns CDR1 LGHNA and CDR2 YSLEER. The CDR3 length is 15 residues. V dropped 0 bases and J dropped 9 bases, with 15 bases sitting between them. CDR3 bases: TGCGCCAGCAGCCAAGATACGGAGGGGTCGGCCATTCAGTACTTC. It is translated as CASSQDTEGSAIQYF.

The chain is built from TRBV18 and TRBJ2-2; 9 bases map to TRBD1. The V gene's germline CDR1 is KGHSH and CDR2 LQKENI. The trim removed 4 bases at V and 6 bases at J, leaving 6 bases unmatched. The CDR3 contains 15 residues. CDR3 sequence: CASSRDRVKAGELFF. The CDR3 DNA sequence: TGTGCCAGCTCACGGGACAGGGTGAAGGCCGGGGAGCTGTTTTTT.

V is TRBV7-2 and J is TRBJ1-2; 9 bases are a match to TRBD1. The CDR3 is 16 residues long. The germline gives CDR1 SGHTA, CDR2 FQGNSA. Trimming removed 5 bases from V and 1 base from J; junction bases left unmatched: 8. CDR3 sequence: CASSTLPGQGNYGYTF. The CDR3 DNA sequence: TGTGCCAGCAGCACACTCCCGGGACAGGGTAACTATGGCTACACCTTC.

This chain joins TRBV5-1 and TRBJ2-7; possible D gene TRBD1, 6 bases. This CDR3 contains 16 residues. V lost 0 bases and J 3 bases, leaving 16 bases between the germline ends. Germline values: CDR1 SGHRS, CDR2 YFSETQ. This CDR3 reads CASSLARAQGSYEQYF. The CDR3 bases are TGCGCCAGCAGCTTGGCCAGGGCACAGGGTAGCTACGAGCAGTACTTC.

The chain recombines TRBV6-1 with TRBJ2-5, with D tentatively TRBD2 (6 bases). The ends were cut back, 6 bases at V and 2 bases at J, with 10 bases in the middle. CDR3 length: 13 residues. Germline V gene lookup returns CDR1 MNHNS and CDR2 SASEGT. The CDR3, as DNA: TGTGCCAGCAGCGCCGGGGGTCAAGAGACCCAGTACTTC. It codes for CASSAGGQETQYF.

This clone has more than one count but fewer than ten. V gene TRBV5-1 combines with J gene TRBJ1-2; possibly TRBD1 for D (5 bases). The V and J ends lost 4 bases and 6 bases respectively, with 22 bases between them. The CDR3 has 16 residues. Germline CDR1 reads SGHRS; CDR2 reads YFSETQ. The CDR3 here is CASSPQYGREGDGYTF. The DNA for the CDR3 is TGCGCCAGCAGCCCCCAGTATGGCAGGGAAGGTGATGGCTACACCTTC.

The rearrangement uses TRBV4-1 and TRBJ2-2; a possible D gene is TRBD2 (5 bases). CDR1 and CDR2 from the germline V gene are MGHRA and YSYEKL. This CDR3 spans 17 amino acids. The ends were cut back, 4 bases at V and 7 bases at J, with 22 bases in the middle. In DNA form, the CDR3 reads TGCGCCAGCAGCCTAGCAGAGGGTCTAGTTGAGGTCGGGGAGCTGTTTTTT. Protein sequence: CASSLAEGLVEVGELFF.

The J gene is TRBJ2-3, the V gene TRBV6-1, with D possibly being TRBD1 (6 bases). Germline V lookup: CDR1 MNHNS, CDR2 SASEGT. This CDR3 has 16 amino acids. V was pared by 1 base and J by 1 base, with 12 bases between. For the CDR3, the DNA is TGTGCCAGCAGTGAAGGGAAGTGGGGGCGCACAGATACGCAGTATTTT. It yields the protein CASSEGKWGRTDTQYF.

This clone was detected a few times. The rearrangement links TRBV11-3 to TRBJ2-2, with TRBD2 matching over 9 bases. The CDR3 runs 17 residues. V trimming: 1 base; J trimming: 6 bases; junction bases outside the gene matches: 9. Looked up from germline, CDR1 is SGHNT and CDR2 is YENEEA. The CDR3 coding sequence is TGTGCCAGCAGCTTAGGACTAGCGGCAAACACCGCCGGGGAGCTGTTTTTT. It yields the protein CASSLGLAANTAGELFF.

The rearrangement links TRBV18 to TRBJ2-1; D remains ambiguous. Germline values: CDR1 KGHSH, CDR2 LQKENI. The CDR3 is 13 amino acids. V was clipped by 6 bases and J by 5 bases, with 11 bases between them. The CDR3 bases are TGTGCCAGCTCGGTAGTTCAGGACAATGAGCAGTTCTTC. This translates into CASSVVQDNEQFF. Together with reference TRBV18 and TRBJ2-1, the CDR3 gives the full variable domain: NAGVMQNPRHLVRRRGQEARLRCSPMKGHSHVYWYRQLPEEGLKFMVYLQKENIIDESGMPKERFSAEFPKEGPSILRIQQVVRGDSAAYFCASSVVQDNEQFFGPGTRLTVL.

J is TRBJ2-1 and V is TRBV6-1; 9 bases align to TRBD2. Germline V lookup: CDR1 MNHNS, CDR2 SASEGT. This CDR3 comprises 15 residues. V lost 6 bases, J lost 8 bases, and 11 bases stayed unmatched. CDR3 coding DNA: TGTGCCAGCAGGACGATTAGCGGGGGTGCGGATGAGCAGTTCTTC. Translated, it gives CASRTISGGADEQFF.

The chain joins TRBV5-1 to TRBJ1-2; maybe TRBD1 (5 bases). The germline V and J ends were trimmed by 0 bases and 5 bases, with 14 bases remaining between them. Germline CDR1 SGHRS, CDR2 YFSETQ. The CDR3 consists of 15 residues. The CDR3 DNA follows: TGCGCCAGCAGCTTGGGGCAGGGAGGGAATTATGGCTACACCTTC. It codes for CASSLGQGGNYGYTF.

The J gene is TRBJ1-2, the V gene TRBV19; D is ambiguous. The germline gives CDR1 LNHDA, CDR2 SQIVND (reference sequence). The CDR3 is 12 residues long. Trimming pared 6 bases from V and 4 bases from J, leaving 9 bases between. The DNA of the CDR3 is TGTGCCAGTAGAGGCAGAGGCTATGGCTACACCTTC. Its protein product is CASRGRGYGYTF.

The genes are TRBV19 and TRBJ2-1; no definite D call. The CDR3 contains 13 residues. Germline CDR1 and CDR2: LNHDA and SQIVND (reference sequence). Trimming removed 5 bases from V and 0 bases from J, with 5 bases in between. The CDR3 loop reads CASSPYSYNEQFF. CDR3 DNA sequence: TGTGCCAGTAGTCCATACTCCTACAATGAGCAGTTCTTC.

V is TRBV10-3 and J is TRBJ1-4; no definite D call. This CDR3 spans 11 amino acids. With 3 bases removed from V and 4 bases from J, the gap between germline ends came to 0 bases. Per the germline V gene, CDR1 is ENHRY and CDR2 is SYGVKD. The CDR3 DNA reads TGTGCCATCAGTGATAATGAAAAACTGTTTTTT. It specifies CAISDNEKLFF.

The chain recombines TRBV5-6 with TRBJ1-2; D is unclear. The CDR3 loop spans 12 amino acids. Germline V gene data show CDR1 as SGHDT and CDR2 as YYEEEE. V lost 0 bases and J 8 bases, leaving 8 bases between the germline ends. This CDR3 reads CASSLVSVGYTF. CDR3 in DNA: TGTGCCAGCAGCTTGGTGAGCGTGGGCTACACCTTC. Drawing the rest from reference TRBV5-6 and TRBJ1-2, the complete variable domain is DAGVTQSPTHLIKTRGQQVTLRCSPKSGHDTVSWYQQALGQGPQFIFQYYEEEERQRGNFPDRFSGHQFPNYSSELNVNALLLGDSALYLCASSLVSVGYTFGSGTRLTVV.

J is TRBJ2-3 and V is TRBV14; D is undetermined. Trimming stripped 6 bases from V and 0 bases from J, with 7 bases between. The CDR3 loop spans 13 amino acids. Germline-derived CDR1 and CDR2 are SGHDN and FVKESK. The DNA of the CDR3 is TGTGCCAGCAGGGCTCAAAGCACAGATACGCAGTATTTT. It specifies CASRAQSTDTQYF.